A selection of T cell receptor beta chains follows, all from one sample in a study of blood T cell repertoires in COVID-19. The table came from immunoSEQ multiplex PCR; TCRdb's copy has only in-frame clones and leaves some out. The sample comprises around 81,000 clones, about 80% of which are singletons, and less than 15% rests with the top ten. The source material was peripheral blood. These receptors all stem from a human donor in a cohort sampled during active COVID-19. CDR3s include the opening cysteine and the closing phenylalanine or tryptophan. Fields, in order: V gene, clone size, D gene, J gene, CDR3 protein, CDR3 DNA. The D gene is left open where the match is weak. Rows may omit the clone size; those that give it use once, few, many or a size class.

V: TRBV5-6
size: -
D: -
J: TRBJ2-3
CDR3: CASSAGLKDTDTQYF
DNA: TGTGCCAGCAGCGCGGGCCTAAAGGACACAGATACGCAGTATTTT

V: TRBV19
size: many
D: -
J: TRBJ1-1
CDR3: CASSFQGGNTEAFF
DNA: TGTGCCAGTAGTTTTCAGGGAGGCAACACTGAAGCTTTCTTT

V: TRBV5-6
size: -
D: TRBD1
J: TRBJ1-2
CDR3: CASSTGQGAAGYTF
DNA: TGTGCCAGCAGCACGGGACAGGGGGCTGCTGGCTACACCTTC

V: TRBV9
size: -
D: -
J: TRBJ2-1
CDR3: CASSVPGGRHNEQFF
DNA: TGTGCCAGCAGCGTCCCTGGTGGGCGACACAATGAGCAGTTCTTC

V: TRBV19
size: once
D: TRBD1
J: TRBJ2-5
CDR3: CASSIGTGGGSVKETQYF
DNA: TGTGCCAGTAGTATAGGGACAGGGGGCGGTTCAGTGAAAGAGACCCAGTACTTC

V: TRBV5-1
size: few
D: TRBD2
J: TRBJ2-3
CDR3: CASSTGLAGGNFISSTDTQYF
DNA: TGCGCCAGCAGCACCGGACTAGCGGGGGGCAACTTTATTTCTAGCACAGATACGCAGTATTTT

V: TRBV30
size: few
D: TRBD1
J: TRBJ2-7
CDR3: CAWTLTGAREQYF
DNA: TGTGCCTGGACCCTTACAGGGGCCCGCGAGCAGTACTTC

V: TRBV11-2
size: -
D: -
J: TRBJ2-5
CDR3: CASSLDLETQYF
DNA: TGTGCCAGCAGCTTAGATCTCGAGACCCAGTACTTC

V: TRBV18
size: -
D: TRBD2
J: TRBJ2-7
CDR3: CASSPISGSSYEQYF
DNA: TGTGCCAGCTCACCAATTAGCGGGAGCTCCTACGAGCAGTACTTC

V: TRBV5-1
size: -
D: TRBD1
J: TRBJ1-2
CDR3: CASSLYRGDNNYGYTF
DNA: TGCGCCAGCAGCTTATACAGGGGTGATAATAACTATGGCTACACCTTC

V: TRBV5-5
size: -
D: -
J: TRBJ1-2
CDR3: CASSPGGTTNYGYTF
DNA: TGTGCCAGCAGCCCAGGTGGCACGACTAACTATGGCTACACCTTC

V: TRBV13
size: -
D: -
J: TRBJ1-1
CDR3: CASSLVADTEAFF
DNA: TGTGCCAGCAGCTTAGTGGCCGACACTGAAGCTTTCTTT

V: TRBV2
size: -
D: -
J: TRBJ1-1
CDR3: CASSEFGHRTEAFF
DNA: TGTGCCAGCAGTGAATTCGGACACCGAACTGAAGCTTTCTTT

V: TRBV5-1
size: -
D: -
J: TRBJ1-1
CDR3: CASKFRGSNTEAFF
DNA: TGCGCCAGCAAATTCAGGGGTTCGAACACTGAAGCTTTCTTT

V: TRBV2
size: -
D: -
J: TRBJ1-2
CDR3: CASSSYNYGYTF
DNA: TGTGCCAGCAGTTCCTATAACTATGGCTACACCTTC

V: TRBV6-5
size: once
D: -
J: TRBJ2-7
CDR3: CASRVVANSYEQYF
DNA: TGTGCCAGCAGGGTTGTAGCTAACTCCTACGAGCAGTACTTC

V: TRBV6-5
size: -
D: TRBD1
J: TRBJ1-3
CDR3: CASSPRTGVGNTIYF
DNA: TGTGCCAGCAGTCCCCGGACAGGGGTTGGAAACACCATATATTTT

V: TRBV10-3
size: -
D: TRBD1
J: TRBJ1-2
CDR3: CAISQGANGYTF
DNA: TGTGCCATCAGCCAGGGGGCTAATGGCTACACCTTC

V: TRBV7-2
size: -
D: TRBD1
J: TRBJ1-1
CDR3: CASSSMDRVPEAFF
DNA: TGTGCCAGCAGCTCCATGGACAGGGTACCTGAAGCTTTCTTT

V: TRBV2
size: -
D: -
J: TRBJ2-2
CDR3: CASSIVRQFTGELFF
DNA: TGTGCCAGCAGTATCGTGCGACAGTTCACCGGGGAGCTGTTTTTT

V: TRBV5-1
size: -
D: TRBD1
J: TRBJ2-7
CDR3: CASSRTGDYEQYF
DNA: TGCGCCAGCAGCCGGACAGGGGATTACGAGCAGTACTTC

V: TRBV5-5
size: -
D: -
J: TRBJ2-2
CDR3: CASSSGTTNTGELFF
DNA: TGTGCCAGCAGCTCCGGGACAACGAACACCGGGGAGCTGTTTTTT

V: TRBV7-2
size: -
D: -
J: TRBJ2-1
CDR3: CASSLRGAGNEQFF
DNA: TGTGCCAGCAGCTTACGGGGGGCTGGTAATGAGCAGTTCTTC

V: TRBV19
size: -
D: -
J: TRBJ2-1
CDR3: CASTPGRGLGLDEQFF
DNA: TGTGCCAGTACCCCGGGCAGGGGATTGGGCCTTGATGAGCAGTTCTTC

V: TRBV21-1
size: -
D: -
J: TRBJ2-2
CDR3: CASSKDPGQGTGELFF
DNA: TGTGCCAGCAGCAAAGATCCGGGACAGGGGACCGGGGAGCTGTTTTTT

V: TRBV9
size: -
D: TRBD1
J: TRBJ1-1
CDR3: CASSVEGAPEAFF
DNA: TGTGCCAGCAGCGTAGAGGGGGCCCCTGAAGCTTTCTTT

V: TRBV27
size: -
D: TRBD1
J: TRBJ2-1
CDR3: CASSIRQGAMNEQFF
DNA: TGTGCCAGCAGTATACGACAGGGGGCTATGAATGAGCAGTTCTTC

V: TRBV3-1/TRBV3-2
size: -
D: TRBD2
J: TRBJ2-7
CDR3: CASSSRTSGGAYEQYF
DNA: TGTGCCAGCAGCTCCCGGACTAGCGGGGGGGCGTACGAGCAGTACTTC

V: TRBV5-1
size: -
D: -
J: TRBJ2-2
CDR3: CASSWGPMGELFF
DNA: TGCGCCAGCAGCTGGGGGCCAATGGGGGAGCTGTTTTTT

V: TRBV5-1
size: -
D: -
J: TRBJ1-4
CDR3: CASSLGRGTANEKLFF
DNA: TGCGCCAGCAGCTTGGGAAGGGGTACGGCTAATGAAAAACTGTTTTTT

V: TRBV7-9
size: -
D: -
J: TRBJ2-7
CDR3: CASSSRGSYEQYF
DNA: TGTGCCAGCAGCTCCCGGGGATCCTACGAGCAGTACTTC

V: TRBV7-8
size: -
D: -
J: TRBJ1-4
CDR3: CASSQTGSNEKLFF
DNA: TGTGCCAGCAGCCAGACCGGGAGTAATGAAAAACTGTTTTTT

V: TRBV13
size: -
D: -
J: TRBJ1-2
CDR3: CASTLQGEYGYTF
DNA: TGTGCCAGCACCCTACAGGGAGAGTATGGCTACACCTTC

V: TRBV19
size: -
D: TRBD1
J: TRBJ1-6
CDR3: CASRNRGGYNSPLHF
DNA: TGTGCCAGTAGAAACAGGGGCGGCTATAATTCACCCCTCCACTTT

V: TRBV7-9
size: -
D: TRBD1
J: TRBJ2-1
CDR3: CASSLGTGDNEQFF
DNA: TGTGCCAGCAGCTTGGGGACAGGCGACAATGAGCAGTTCTTC

V: TRBV5-1
size: -
D: TRBD1
J: TRBJ2-2
CDR3: CASSLGGQGLSGELFF
DNA: TGCGCCAGCAGCTTGGGGGGACAGGGTCTATCCGGGGAGCTGTTTTTT

V: TRBV23-1
size: -
D: -
J: TRBJ2-5
CDR3: CASSPGGGHGETQYF
DNA: TGCGCCAGCAGTCCGGGGGGCGGCCATGGGGAGACCCAGTACTTC

V: TRBV18
size: -
D: TRBD1
J: TRBJ1-4
CDR3: CASSQGGGEKLFF
DNA: TGTGCCAGCTCACAAGGGGGCGGTGAAAAACTGTTTTTT

V: TRBV7-2
size: -
D: TRBD1
J: TRBJ2-7
CDR3: CASSLDRGSMAYEQYF
DNA: TGTGCCAGCAGCTTGGACAGGGGAAGTATGGCCTACGAGCAGTACTTC

V: TRBV5-1
size: -
D: -
J: TRBJ2-7
CDR3: CASSTDPSAAYEQYF
DNA: TGCGCCAGCAGCACGGACCCATCAGCGGCCTACGAGCAGTACTTC

V: TRBV7-8
size: -
D: -
J: TRBJ2-2
CDR3: CASSLNPSRTGELFF
DNA: TGTGCCAGCAGCCTAAACCCCTCGAGGACCGGGGAGCTGTTTTTT

V: TRBV12-3/TRBV12-4
size: -
D: -
J: TRBJ2-5
CDR3: CASSLQGLETQYF
DNA: TGTGCCAGCAGTTTACAGGGATTGGAGACCCAGTACTTC

V: TRBV3-1/TRBV3-2
size: -
D: -
J: TRBJ2-7
CDR3: CASSQDWARVYF
DNA: TGTGCCAGCAGCCAAGACTGGGCCAGAGTGTACTTC

V: TRBV6-2/TRBV6-3
size: few
D: -
J: TRBJ1-1
CDR3: CASSPQGRNTEAFF
DNA: TGTGCCAGCAGTCCACAGGGTAGGAACACTGAAGCTTTCTTT

V: TRBV2
size: -
D: TRBD1
J: TRBJ1-1
CDR3: CASRDRYRGTEAFF
DNA: TGTGCCAGCAGAGACCGATACAGGGGAACTGAAGCTTTCTTT